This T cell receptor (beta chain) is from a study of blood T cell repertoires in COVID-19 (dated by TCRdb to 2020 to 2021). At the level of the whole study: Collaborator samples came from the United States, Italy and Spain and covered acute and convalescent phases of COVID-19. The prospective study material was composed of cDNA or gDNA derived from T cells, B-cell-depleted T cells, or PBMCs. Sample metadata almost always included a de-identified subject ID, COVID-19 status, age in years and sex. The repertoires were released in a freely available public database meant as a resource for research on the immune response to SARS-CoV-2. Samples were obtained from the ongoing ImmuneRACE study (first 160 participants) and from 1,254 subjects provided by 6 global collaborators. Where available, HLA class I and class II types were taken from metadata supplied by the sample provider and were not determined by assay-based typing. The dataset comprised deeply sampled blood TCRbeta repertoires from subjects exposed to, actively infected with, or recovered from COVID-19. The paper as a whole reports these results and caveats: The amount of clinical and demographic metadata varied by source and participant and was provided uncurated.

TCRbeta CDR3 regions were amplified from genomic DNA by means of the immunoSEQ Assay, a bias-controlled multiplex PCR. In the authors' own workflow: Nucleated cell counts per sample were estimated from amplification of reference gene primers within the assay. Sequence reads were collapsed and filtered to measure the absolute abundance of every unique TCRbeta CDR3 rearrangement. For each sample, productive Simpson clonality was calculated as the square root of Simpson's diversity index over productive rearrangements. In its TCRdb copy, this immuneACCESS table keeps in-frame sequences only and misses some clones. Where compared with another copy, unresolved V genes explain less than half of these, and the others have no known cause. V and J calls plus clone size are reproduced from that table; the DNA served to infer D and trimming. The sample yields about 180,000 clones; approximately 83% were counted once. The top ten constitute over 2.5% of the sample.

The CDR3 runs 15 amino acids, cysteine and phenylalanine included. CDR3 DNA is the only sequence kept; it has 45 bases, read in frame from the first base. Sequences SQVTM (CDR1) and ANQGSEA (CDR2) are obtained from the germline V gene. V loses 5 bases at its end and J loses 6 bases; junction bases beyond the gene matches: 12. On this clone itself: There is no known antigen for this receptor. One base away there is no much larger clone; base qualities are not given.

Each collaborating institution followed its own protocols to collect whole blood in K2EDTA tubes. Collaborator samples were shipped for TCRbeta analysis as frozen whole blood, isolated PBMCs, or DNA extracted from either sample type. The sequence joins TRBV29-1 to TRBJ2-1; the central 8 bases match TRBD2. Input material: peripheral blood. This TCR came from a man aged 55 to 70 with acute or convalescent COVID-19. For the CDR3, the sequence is CSVCRVSSGFNEQFF. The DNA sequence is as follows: TGCAGCGTTTGCCGCGTGTCTAGCGGGTTCAATGAGCAGTTCTTC.